The rows below give T cell receptor beta chains drawn from one sample of a study of blood T cells in healthy people across ages. TCRdb passed the 5' RACE reads through MiXCR, listing each CDR3 protein once. The table has hundreds of thousands of distinct CDR3 sequences, around a fifth seen once. Sequences were obtained from blood. These receptors all come from a man aged 70-80 years in good health. Each CDR3 is given with its conserved first and last residue. Each record gives: clone size, J gene, CDR3 length, D gene, V gene, CDR3 protein, CDR3 DNA. A D gene is named only where the DNA matches it firmly. Expanded clones get a size class; other rows say once, few or many, or leave the size out.

abundance: NA
j_gene: TRBJ2-1
len: 13
d_gene: NA
v_gene: TRBV28
CDR3aa: CASRASKHNEQFF
CDR3nt: TGTGCCAGCAGAGCTAGCAAGCACAATGAGCAGTTCTTC

abundance: few
j_gene: TRBJ1-1
len: 14
d_gene: NA
v_gene: TRBV9
CDR3aa: CASSVGPEGTEAFF
CDR3nt: TGTGCCAGCAGCGTTGGGCCCGAGGGCACTGAAGCTTTCTTT

abundance: many
j_gene: TRBJ2-1
len: 14
d_gene: TRBD1
v_gene: TRBV29-1
CDR3aa: CSVMGQGNYNEQFF
CDR3nt: TGCAGCGTGATGGGACAGGGAAACTACAATGAGCAGTTCTTC

abundance: NA
j_gene: TRBJ1-4
len: 17
d_gene: TRBD1
v_gene: TRBV3-1
CDR3aa: CASSQGQGAPPNEKLFF
CDR3nt: TGTGCCAGCAGCCAAGGACAGGGGGCGCCTCCTAATGAAAAACTGTTTTTT

abundance: many
j_gene: TRBJ2-7
len: 15
d_gene: NA
v_gene: TRBV4-3
CDR3aa: CASSQAHSDHGWQYF
CDR3nt: TGCGCCAGCAGCCAAGCCCACAGCGACCACGGGTGGCAGTACTTC

abundance: NA
j_gene: TRBJ2-5
len: 15
d_gene: TRBD1
v_gene: TRBV24-1
CDR3aa: CATSEPPTGRETQYF
CDR3nt: TGTGCCACCAGTGAGCCTCCGACAGGGCGAGAGACCCAGTACTTC

abundance: NA
j_gene: TRBJ2-3
len: 17
d_gene: NA
v_gene: TRBV3-1
CDR3aa: CASSRRGGGTSTDTQYF
CDR3nt: TGTGCCAGCAGCCGACGCGGCGGCGGGACCAGCACAGATACGCAGTATTTT

abundance: NA
j_gene: TRBJ2-1
len: 16
d_gene: NA
v_gene: TRBV9
CDR3aa: CASSVATAPGGNEQFF
CDR3nt: TGTGCCAGCAGCGTAGCTACAGCCCCCGGGGGCAATGAGCAGTTCTTC

abundance: few
j_gene: TRBJ2-1
len: 11
d_gene: NA
v_gene: TRBV29-1
CDR3aa: CSGERDNEQFF
CDR3nt: TGCAGCGGGGAAAGGGACAATGAGCAGTTCTTC

abundance: NA
j_gene: TRBJ2-1
len: 15
d_gene: NA
v_gene: TRBV10-3
CDR3aa: CATSESIEAGNEQFF
CDR3nt: TGTGCCACCAGTGAGTCGATCGAGGCGGGGAATGAGCAGTTCTTC